This T cell receptor beta chain was obtained from a study of blood T cell repertoires in COVID-19. Study background: Acute and convalescent COVID-19 samples came from the United States, Italy and Spain. The cDNA or gDNA used as material had been derived from T cells, B-cell-depleted T cells, or PBMCs.

In the authors' methods: Reference gene primer amplification in the assay estimated nucleated cell counts. The table came from immunoSEQ multiplex PCR; TCRdb's copy has only in-frame clones and leaves some out. Clonal size and the V and J genes are those of that table, whereas D and trimming came from the DNA. The profile shows about 200,000 clones, around 84% of them singletons. The TCR originated in an elderly man with acute or convalescent COVID-19. The sample taken for sequencing was peripheral blood.

CDR3 region: CASSPRTGVGELFF. Written as DNA, the CDR3 is TGTGCCAGCAGCCCCCGGACAGGGGTCGGGGAGCTGTTTTTT. The chain carries TRBV27 and TRBJ2-2, with TRBD1 matching over 9 bases. V shed 6 bases, J shed 7 bases, and the junction held 6 bases outside the gene matches. There are 14 residues in the CDR3. Germline CDR1 is MNHEY and CDR2 is SMNVEV (reference sequence).